This T cell receptor beta chain appears in the sequencing data of a study of long-term antiretroviral therapy in people with HIV. The study's findings and limits: Comparison with controls showed narrower CDR3 length ranges in HIV repertoires.

CDR1 and CDR2 (germline): LGHNA, YNFKEQ. The CDR3 consists of 15 residues. Unmatched junction bases numbered 4, after V lost 0 bases and J lost 5 bases. Details on this clone: Its matching antigen is unknown.

Samples were assayed with immunoSEQ v3.0 at survey level. TCRdb keeps only in-frame clones here, not all; method: immunoSEQ multiplex PCR. The profile shows over 25,000 clones, more than 75% of them singletons. The V call is TRBV4-2, the J call TRBJ2-5; TRBD2 agrees at 9 bases. The origin of this receptor is a woman under 30 with HIV. The specimen comprised unsorted PBMCs, sampled 0.5 years after starting antiretroviral therapy. In DNA form, the CDR3 reads TGTGCCAGCAGCCAAGAAGTCCTAGCGGGGGAGACCCAGTACTTC. Its protein is CASSQEVLAGETQYF.